The 8 T cell receptor beta chains below all came from one sample that was sequenced in a study of a mutant IDH1 vaccine in newly diagnosed glioma (dated by TCRdb to the early 2020s). In the paper's terms, the time point label means: week 5, during vaccination. Each vaccine dose, consisting of 300 ug of a 20-mer mutant IDH1 peptide in Montanide, was administered subcutaneously with topical imiquimod. Their antigen targets remain unknown. The library was made by the immunoSEQ multiplex PCR assay. TCRdb stores this immuneACCESS table with in-frame sequences only. Part of the clones is absent; in the studies checked, under half of the shortfall reflects unresolved V genes, and no reason is known for the rest. This sample has tens of thousands of clones in its table, and about nine tenths of those were observed once. The top ten clonotypes cover about 3.1% of the sample. The sequenced sample was peripheral blood mononuclear cells (PBMCs), obtained from a glioma patient whose treatment included an IDH1 peptide vaccine. These receptors were obtained from a woman aged 40 to 50 with glioma. Some clones in this sample may be carry-over from other donors' samples.

The chain has TRBV9 and TRBJ2-2, with D possibly matching TRBD1 (6 bases). Germline V gene data show CDR1 as SGDLS and CDR2 as YYNGEE. V was shortened by 2 bases and J by 5 bases, with 10 bases between the two germline ends. This CDR3 region has 14 residues. CDR3 sequence reads: CASSVVGATGELFF. DNA of the CDR3: TGTGCCAGCAGCGTCGTGGGGGCGACCGGGGAGCTGTTTTTT.

The genes are TRBV9 and TRBJ1-2; tentative D call: TRBD1 (6 bases). Germline V gene data show CDR1 as SGDLS and CDR2 as YYNGEE. V was clipped by 3 bases and J by 2 bases, with 17 bases between them. CDR3 length equals 16 residues. The CDR3 coding sequence is TGTGCCAGCAGCGCCTTTCAGACAGGAGGAAACTATGGCTACACCTTC. Its protein product is CASSAFQTGGNYGYTF.

This clone was recorded only once. The chain uses TRBV15 and TRBJ2-7; a possible D gene is TRBD1 (6 bases). Looked up from germline, CDR1 is LNHNV and CDR2 is YYDKDF (reference sequence). Between the trimmed V and J ends, which lost 0 bases and 2 bases, there was a span of 14 bases. This CDR3 is built from 16 residues. The CDR3 bases are TGTGCCACCAGCAGAGATGCCACAGGGTACCCCTACGAGCAGTACTTC. As protein: CATSRDATGYPYEQYF.

This clone was picked up one time. This rearrangement joins TRBV5-1 to TRBJ2-3, with D perhaps assigned TRBD1 or TRBD2 (6 bases each). The CDR3 runs to 14 residues. From germline, CDR1 is SGHRS and CDR2 YFSETQ. V was cut by 6 bases and J by 5 bases, with 16 bases left in between. As DNA, the CDR3 is TGCGCCAGCACGGAGGGGGGAGGTATAGATACGCAGTATTTT. It yields the protein CASTEGGGIDTQYF.

The genes are TRBV7-9 and TRBJ2-1; possible D gene TRBD1, 6 bases. This CDR3 comprises 13 residues. Germline assignment: CDR1 SEHNR and CDR2 FQNEAQ (reference sequence). V dropped 5 bases and J dropped 5 bases, with 10 bases sitting between them. The chain's CDR3 is CASSATGNNEQFF. The CDR3 bases are TGTGCCAGCAGCGCTACAGGGAACAATGAGCAGTTCTTC.

The genes are TRBV20-1 and TRBJ1-2; D might be TRBD1 (5 bases). The CDR3 loop spans 11 amino acids. From germline, CDR1 is DFQATT and CDR2 SNEGSKA (reference sequence). The germline V and J ends were trimmed by 3 bases and 8 bases, with 10 bases remaining between them. The DNA for the CDR3 is TGCAGTGCTAGGGGGGTAGGAGGCTACACCTTC. It translates to CSARGVGGYTF.

The chain couples TRBV18 to TRBJ2-1; a possible D gene is TRBD2 (6 bases). Germline CDR1 is KGHSH and CDR2 is LQKENI. The V end was cut by 4 bases, the J end by 0 bases, with 10 bases between. The CDR3 is made up of 15 amino acids. The CDR3 nucleotides are TGTGCCAGCTCACGGAGGGATCTCTCCTACAATGAGCAGTTCTTC. Its translation is CASSRRDLSYNEQFF. Full variable domain (missing parts from reference TRBV18 and TRBJ2-1): NAGVMQNPRHLVRRRGQEARLRCSPMKGHSHVYWYRQLPEEGLKFMVYLQKENIIDESGMPKERFSAEFPKEGPSILRIQQVVRGDSAAYFCASSRRDLSYNEQFFGPGTRLTVL.

The CDR3 nucleotides read TGCGCCAGCAGCCCGGGGACAGAAAAGGGCTATGGCTACACCTTC. The encoded protein is CASSPGTEKGYGYTF. The chain uses TRBV5-1 and TRBJ1-2; 7 nucleotides align to TRBD1. CDR3 length: 15 amino acids. The germline V gene encodes CDR1 SGHRS and CDR2 YFSETQ. V lost 4 bases to trimming and J lost 4 bases; unmatched junction nucleotides: 10.